Shown below are 30 T cell receptor beta chains from a single sample sequenced in a study of response to subunit inactivated influenza vaccine. Each CDR3 protein is one row after TCRdb ran MiXCR on the RT-PCR reads. This sample carries about 530,000 distinct CDR3 sequences, roughly 12% of them seen once, and the ten largest clones take more than 8.5%. This specimen was PBMCs from blood, taken on the day of vaccination. These receptors were obtained from a man aged 45-65 years who received an inactivated influenza vaccine.

The chain joins TRBV7-3 to TRBJ2-1; 12 nucleotides match TRBD2. The CDR3 is made up of 15 amino acids. Per germline, CDR1 SGHTA and CDR2 FQGTGA. J was trimmed by 6 bases and V by 5 bases; bases with no gene match: 5. Here the CDR3 reads CASSTRLAGVNEQFF. Here the CDR3 DNA reads TGTGCCAGCAGCACCCGACTAGCGGGAGTCAATGAGCAGTTCTTC.

There are a few counts of this clonotype. This chain uses TRBV4-2 with TRBJ2-6; D is unclear. The V gene's germline CDR1 is LGHNA and CDR2 YNFKEQ. The ends were cut back, 3 bases at V and 0 bases at J, with 12 bases in the middle. CDR3 length equals 17 residues. CDR3 amino acids: CASSHQGPGSGANVLTF. The DNA for the CDR3 is TGTGCCAGCAGCCACCAAGGGCCGGGCTCTGGGGCCAACGTCCTGACTTTC.

This clonotype has only a few counts. The V and J genes are TRBV6-1 and TRBJ2-7; D is ambiguous. Germline CDR1 and CDR2: MNHNS and SASEGT. Trimming shortened V by 10 bases and J by 2 bases, and 24 bases separated the two germline ends. The CDR3 covers 16 residues. The CDR3 nucleotides are TGTGCCACCTTCAATTCGGGCCGGAGCAGCCCCTACGAGCAGTACTTC. Amino acid sequence: CATFNSGRSSPYEQYF.

This clonotype came up a few times. The V and J genes are TRBV5-1 and TRBJ2-7, with D maybe TRBD1 (6 bases). V shed 2 bases and J shed 1 base, with 10 bases lying between them. This CDR3 region has 14 residues. Per germline, CDR1 SGHRS and CDR2 YFSETQ. In DNA form, the CDR3 reads TGCGCCAGCAGCTTAGGGACACAATCCTACGAGCAGTACTTC. Its protein product is CASSLGTQSYEQYF.

The chain couples TRBV5-1 to TRBJ2-1; TRBD2 matches at 8 bases. The germline V gene encodes CDR1 SGHRS and CDR2 YFSETQ. The CDR3 runs to 15 residues. The V segment lost 0 bases and the J segment 4 bases; nucleotides outside the gene matches: 3. This CDR3 reads CASSLDSGVYNEQFF. DNA for the CDR3: TGCGCCAGCAGCTTGGATAGCGGGGTATACAATGAGCAGTTCTTC.

This clonotype was seen only a few times. The chain combines TRBV29-1 with TRBJ2-7; 13 positions match TRBD2. CDR3 length equals 12 residues. CDR1 and CDR2 from the germline V gene are SQVTM and ANQGSEA. With V trimmed by 6 bases and J by 9 bases, 5 bases remained unmatched. The CDR3 region has the DNA TGCAGCGTCGGACTAGCGGGAGAAGGGCAGTACTTC. Amino acid sequence: CSVGLAGEGQYF.

This clonotype was counted only a few times. The chain couples TRBV12-3 or TRBV12-4 to TRBJ1-2, with TRBD1 identical over 11 bases. CDR3 size: 17 residues. The junction had 17 bases not matched to a gene; V was cut back by 6 bases and J by 8 bases. DNA of the CDR3: TGTGCCAGCAGCAGGACAGGGGGCGCGTCTCGCCTGGGCGGCTACACCTTC. Protein product: CASSRTGGASRLGGYTF.

This clonotype was counted ten times or more. The chain is built from TRBV5-1 and TRBJ2-7; possibly TRBD1 for D (6 bases). The CDR3 is 15 residues long. Trimming removed 0 bases at V and 0 bases at J, with 10 bases between. Germline V gene data show CDR1 as SGHRS and CDR2 as YFSETQ. CDR3 nucleotide sequence: TGCGCCAGCAGCTTGGTGCCAGGGGCCTCCTACGAGCAGTACTTC. The encoded protein is CASSLVPGASYEQYF.

The V gene is TRBV5-1, the J gene TRBJ2-7; D is undetermined. Germline V gives CDR1 SGHRS, CDR2 YFSETQ. V lost 0 bases to trimming and J lost 4 bases, with 11 bases between them. The CDR3 sequence is 14 residues long. CDR3 coding DNA: TGCGCCAGCAGCTTGGGTGGGGTTAAGTACGAGCAGTACTTC. Translated, it gives CASSLGGVKYEQYF.

This clonotype was recorded at least ten times. The chain links TRBV12-3 or TRBV12-4 to TRBJ2-3; D is unclear. V was trimmed by 9 bases and J by 2 bases, leaving 12 bases between them. This CDR3 has 13 amino acids. The CDR3 loop is CASTNTATDTQYF. The CDR3 coding sequence is TGTGCCAGTACAAACACAGCCACAGATACGCAGTATTTT.

This clonotype was detected only a few times. V is TRBV5-1 and J is TRBJ2-5; D remains ambiguous. CDR1 and CDR2 from the germline V gene are SGHRS and YFSETQ. The CDR3 covers 13 residues. The V gene lost 3 bases and the J gene lost 0 bases, with 6 bases spanning the gap. The DNA for the CDR3 is TGCGCCAGCAGCTCTACGAACCAAGAGACCCAGTACTTC. This encodes CASSSTNQETQYF.

The chain has TRBV20-1 and TRBJ2-1, with no clear D. The CDR3 is 16 residues long. Trimming removed 0 bases at V and 5 bases at J, with 17 bases between. Germline V CDR1 and CDR2: DFQATT, SNEGSKA (reference sequence). Written as DNA, the CDR3 is TGCAGTGCTAGAGATGTGGGAATCCCTTTTGACAATGAGCAGTTCTTC. Amino acids: CSARDVGIPFDNEQFF.

The CDR3 DNA sequence: TGCAGTGCTCCCAGACAGGGCACAGATACGCAGTATTTT. As protein: CSAPRQGTDTQYF. This chain uses TRBV20-1 with TRBJ2-3; TRBD1 is a possible D gene (6 bases). Trimming stripped 5 bases from V and 1 base from J, with 10 bases between. The CDR3 consists of 13 residues. Germline V gene sequence: CDR1 DFQATT, CDR2 SNEGSKA (reference sequence).

The chain has TRBV7-9 and TRBJ2-3; perhaps D is TRBD1 or TRBD2 (5 bases each). Between the trimmed V and J ends, which lost 3 bases and 6 bases, there was a span of 10 bases. Germline CDR1 and CDR2: SEHNR and FQNEAQ (reference sequence). This CDR3 region has 13 residues. CDR3 nucleotides: TGTGCCAGCAGCTTTCCGGGACCTGATACGCAGTATTTT. It is translated as CASSFPGPDTQYF.

There are a few counts of this clonotype. V gene TRBV10-3 combines with J gene TRBJ2-2; D perhaps matches TRBD1 (5 bases). The CDR3 consists of 13 residues. Trimming took 7 bases from V and 2 from J, leaving 8 bases between them. Germline loops: CDR1 ENHRY, CDR2 SYGVKD. The CDR3 DNA sequence: TGTGCCATCAACCAGGGAAACACCGGGGAGCTGTTTTTT. Protein product: CAINQGNTGELFF.

This clonotype was observed a few times. The CDR3 nucleotides read TGTGCCAGCAGATTTCCCTTAGCGGGAGGAACCAATGAGCAGTTCTTC. It translates to CASRFPLAGGTNEQFF. The chain is built from TRBV7-2 and TRBJ2-1; 10 positions match TRBD2. The V and J ends lost 6 bases and 6 bases, in that order; junction bases with no gene match: 11. The CDR3 has 16 residues. CDR1 is SGHTA and CDR2 is FQGNSA in the germline V gene. Filled out from reference TRBV7-2 and TRBJ2-1, the complete variable domain reads GAGVSQSPSNKVTEKGKDVELRCDPISGHTALYWYRQSLGQGLEFLIYFQGNSAPDKSGLPSDRFSAERTGGSVSTLTIQRTQQEDSAVYLCASRFPLAGGTNEQFFGPGTRLTVL.

In its sample, this clonotype was seen a few times. The V and J genes are TRBV28 and TRBJ2-4; unclear D gene. V was cut by 3 bases and J by 0 bases, with 21 bases left in between. The CDR3 loop spans 19 amino acids. Per the germline V gene, CDR1 is MDHEN and CDR2 is SYDVKM. This chain's CDR3 is CASSFGWVGQMIAKNIQYF. The CDR3 DNA reads as TGTGCCAGCAGTTTCGGCTGGGTAGGGCAGATGATAGCCAAAAACATTCAGTACTTC.

The rearrangement joins TRBV6-1 to TRBJ2-3; D is perhaps TRBD1 or TRBD2 (6 bases each). There are 15 residues in the CDR3. The V and J ends lost 5 bases and 2 bases respectively, with 14 bases between them. Per the germline V gene, CDR1 is MNHNS and CDR2 is SASEGT. The CDR3 nucleotides read TGTGCCAGCAGTCCCCAGGGGAGGAACACAGATACGCAGTATTTT. As protein: CASSPQGRNTDTQYF.

This clonotype was detected ten times or more. The chain recombines TRBV12-3 or TRBV12-4 with TRBJ2-2; no clear D. Trimming left V 8 bases short and J 5 bases short, with 15 bases between. The CDR3 has 14 amino acids. CDR3 sequence reads: CASLLAGWTGELFF. The CDR3 nucleotides read TGTGCCAGCCTCCTGGCTGGCTGGACCGGGGAGCTGTTTTTT.

The chain has TRBV7-2 and TRBJ1-2, with a tentative D call TRBD1 (6 bases). CDR1 is SGHTA and CDR2 is FQGNSA in the germline V gene. The CDR3 contains 13 residues. Trimming took off 3 bases at V and 5 bases at J, with 10 bases between the two ends. CDR3 nucleotide sequence: TGTGCCAGCAGCTTCGCAGGGGATTATGGCTACACCTTC. It is translated as CASSFAGDYGYTF.

This chain joins TRBV28 and TRBJ2-6, with TRBD1 matching 10 bases. The V segment lost 5 bases and the J segment 0 bases; nucleotides outside the gene matches: 7. This CDR3 spans 18 amino acids. Germline V gives CDR1 MDHEN, CDR2 SYDVKM. As DNA, the CDR3 is TGTGCCAGCAGTCGAAAGACAGGGGGCCACTCTGGGGCCAACGTCCTGACTTTC. It specifies CASSRKTGGHSGANVLTF. The full variable domain, rest sourced from reference TRBV28 and TRBJ2-6, is DVKVTQSSRYLVKRTGEKVFLECVQDMDHENMFWYRQDPGLGLRLIYFSYDVKMKEKGDIPEGYSVSREKKERFSLILESASTNQTSMYLCASSRKTGGHSGANVLTFGAGSRLTVL.

The gene calls are TRBV28 and TRBJ1-2; 8 bases are a match to TRBD1. J gave up 4 bases and V 3 bases, and 7 bases lay outside the gene matches. The germline CDR1 and CDR2 sequences are MDHEN and SYDVKM. This CDR3 comprises 15 residues. The CDR3 sequence is CASSFPTGASYGYTF. Written as DNA, the CDR3 is TGTGCCAGCAGTTTCCCGACAGGGGCCTCCTATGGCTACACCTTC.

V usage is TRBV20-1 and J usage is TRBJ2-3, with 7 bases matching TRBD2. Germline assignment: CDR1 DFQATT and CDR2 SNEGSKA (reference sequence). V was pared by 4 bases and J by 3 bases, with 4 bases of the junction left unmatched. The CDR3 runs 13 residues. The CDR3 nucleotides are TGCAGTGCTATCGGGGGAGGGACAGATACGCAGTATTTT. Translated: CSAIGGGTDTQYF.

With respect to this clonotype: An end of the junction differs from the germline gene, which may be a read error. The V call is TRBV15, the J call TRBJ1-5; possibly TRBD1 for D (6 bases). Looked up from germline, CDR1 is LNHNV and CDR2 is YYDKDF (reference sequence). This CDR3 region has 17 residues. The CDR3: CATSREGAGDSNQPQHF. The CDR3 DNA reads as TGTGCCACCAGCCGAGAAGGGGCAGGGGATAGCAATCAGCCCCAGCATTTT. The full variable domain, in which reference TRBV15 and TRBJ1-5 provide the parts outside the CDR3, is DAMVIQNPRYQVTQFGKPVTLSCSQTLNHNVMYWYQQKSSQAPKLLFHYYDKDFNNEADTPDNFQSRRPNTSFCFLDIRSPGLGDTAMYLCATSREGAGDSNQPQHFGDGTRLSIL.

The chain carries TRBV3-1 and TRBJ1-4; D is uncertain. V lost 2 bases and J lost 8, with 9 bases in between. CDR3 size: 13 residues. Germline assignment: CDR1 LGHDT and CDR2 YNNKEL (reference sequence). CDR3 sequence reads: CASSQLGREKLFF. CDR3 in DNA: TGTGCCAGCAGCCAACTTGGACGGGAAAAACTGTTTTTT.

The chain employs TRBV5-1 and TRBJ2-7; 13 bases map to TRBD2. J lost 6 bases, V lost 5 bases, and 8 bases had no gene match. This CDR3 is built from 15 residues. In germline, CDR1 is SGHRS, CDR2 YFSETQ. The CDR3 loop reads CASSPTSGGAGEQYF. The CDR3 DNA follows: TGCGCCAGCAGTCCAACTAGCGGGGGGGCCGGCGAGCAGTACTTC.

This clonotype was detected ten times or more. The chain combines TRBV25-1 with TRBJ2-5; perhaps D is TRBD1 or TRBD2 (5 bases each). From germline, CDR1 is MGHDK and CDR2 SYGVNS. This CDR3 is built from 13 residues. V shed 3 bases and J shed 5 bases, with 10 bases lying between them. CDR3 loop: CASSDLGRETQYF. The CDR3 nucleotides are TGTGCCAGCAGTGACCTGGGACGGGAGACCCAGTACTTC.

About this clonotype: Being one base from a much bigger clone, this may be a read error. The genes are TRBV19 and TRBJ2-1; D is ambiguous. The CDR3 contains 15 residues. CDR1 is LNHDA, CDR2 SQIVND, per germline (reference sequence). CDR3 amino acids: CASSATRYSYNERFF. In nucleotides, the CDR3 is TGTGCCAGTAGTGCTACGAGATACTCCTACAATGAGCGGTTCTTC.

The chain employs TRBV18 and TRBJ2-6; 10 positions agree with TRBD2. This CDR3 region has 18 residues. Germline trimming cut 1 base from V and 1 base from J; bases unmatched to any gene: 4. Germline V lookup: CDR1 KGHSH, CDR2 LQKENI. The CDR3 DNA follows: TGTGCCAGCTCACCACGGTCTAGCGGGAGATCTGGGGCCAACGTCCTGACTTTC. It yields the protein CASSPRSSGRSGANVLTF.

This clonotype appeared many times. The chain employs TRBV19 and TRBJ2-7, with D possibly called TRBD1 or TRBD2 (5 bases each). Trimming stripped 5 bases from V and 3 bases from J, with 11 bases between. This CDR3 has 13 residues. The germline V gene has CDR1 LNHDA and CDR2 SQIVND (reference sequence). Here the CDR3 DNA reads TGTGCCAGTAGTCCGGGACCCAACTACGAGCAGTACTTC. Translating gives CASSPGPNYEQYF.